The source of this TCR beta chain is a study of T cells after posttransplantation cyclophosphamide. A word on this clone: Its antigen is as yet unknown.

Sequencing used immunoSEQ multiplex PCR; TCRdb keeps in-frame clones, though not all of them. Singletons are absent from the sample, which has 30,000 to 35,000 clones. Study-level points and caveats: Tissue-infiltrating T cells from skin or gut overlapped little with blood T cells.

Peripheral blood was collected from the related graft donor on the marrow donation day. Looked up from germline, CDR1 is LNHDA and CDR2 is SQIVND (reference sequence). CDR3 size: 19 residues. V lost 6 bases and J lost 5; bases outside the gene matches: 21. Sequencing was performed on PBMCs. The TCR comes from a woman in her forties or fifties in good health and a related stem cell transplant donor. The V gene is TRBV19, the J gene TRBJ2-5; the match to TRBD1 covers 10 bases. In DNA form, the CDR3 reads TGTGCCAGTAGCCCGGGACAGGGGCCCGCTTTCGGCGATAGGGAGACCCAGTACTTC. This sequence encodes CASSPGQGPAFGDRETQYF. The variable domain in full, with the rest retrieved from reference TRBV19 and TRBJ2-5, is DGGITQSPKYLFRKEGQNVTLSCEQNLNHDAMYWYRQDPGQGLRLIYYSQIVNDFQKGDIAEGYSVSREKKESFPLTVTSAQKNPTAFYLCASSPGQGPAFGDRETQYFGPGTRLLVL.